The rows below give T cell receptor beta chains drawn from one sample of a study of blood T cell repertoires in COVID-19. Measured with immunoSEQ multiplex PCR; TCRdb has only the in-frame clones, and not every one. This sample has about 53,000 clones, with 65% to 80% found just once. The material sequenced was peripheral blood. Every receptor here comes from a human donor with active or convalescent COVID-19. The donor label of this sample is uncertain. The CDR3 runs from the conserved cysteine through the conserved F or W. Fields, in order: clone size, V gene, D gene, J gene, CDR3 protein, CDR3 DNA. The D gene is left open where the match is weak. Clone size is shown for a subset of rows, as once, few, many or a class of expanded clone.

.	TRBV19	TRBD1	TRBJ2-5	CASSIGTGGETQYF	TGTGCCAGTAGTATCGGGACAGGGGGGGAGACCCAGTACTTC
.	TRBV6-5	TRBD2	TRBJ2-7	CASSPRTSGAYEQYF	TGTGCCAGCAGCCCGAGGACTAGCGGAGCCTACGAGCAGTACTTC
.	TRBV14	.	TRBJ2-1	CASSPTGFAYNEQFF	TGTGCCAGCAGCCCTACAGGGTTTGCCTACAATGAGCAGTTCTTC
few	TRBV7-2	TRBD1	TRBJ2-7	CASSLGPDRGREQYF	TGTGCCAGCAGCTTAGGGCCGGACAGGGGGCGAGAGCAGTACTTC
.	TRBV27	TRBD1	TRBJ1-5	CASRDTGGGQPQHF	TGTGCCAGCAGGGACACAGGGGGCGGGCAGCCCCAGCATTTT
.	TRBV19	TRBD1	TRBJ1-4	CASSYRDRGLSEKLFF	TGTGCCAGTAGTTACCGGGACAGGGGGCTCAGTGAAAAACTGTTTTTT
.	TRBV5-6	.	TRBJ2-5	CASSLGGRRETQYF	TGTGCCAGCAGCTTGGGGGGGCGCCGGGAGACCCAGTACTTC
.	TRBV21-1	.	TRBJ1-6	CASSSRQGRGCSPLHF	TGTGCCAGCAGCTCCCGACAGGGCAGGGGGTGCTCACCCCTCCACTTT
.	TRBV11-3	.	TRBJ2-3	CASSSRQLDTQYF	TGTGCCAGCAGCTCCCGACAGTTAGATACGCAGTATTTT
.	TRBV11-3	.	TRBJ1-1	CASSLGQGLMNTEAFF	TGTGCCAGCAGCTTAGGGCAGGGTCTCATGAACACTGAAGCTTTCTTT
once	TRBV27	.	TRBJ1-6	CASSPLGQTYNSPLHF	TGTGCCAGCAGTCCCCTCGGACAGACCTATAATTCACCCCTCCACTTT
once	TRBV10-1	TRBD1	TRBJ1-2	CASSDGRGLSGYTF	TGCGCCAGCAGTGATGGCAGGGGGCTAAGTGGCTACACCTTC
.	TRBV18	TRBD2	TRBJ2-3	CASSPPNSGMTDTQYF	TGTGCCAGCTCACCACCGAATAGCGGGATGACAGATACGCAGTATTTT
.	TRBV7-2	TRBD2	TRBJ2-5	CASSFPTSGRAFGETQYF	TGTGCCAGCAGCTTTCCAACTAGCGGGAGGGCCTTTGGAGAGACCCAGTACTTC
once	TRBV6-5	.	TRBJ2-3	CASSLKPGLLDTQYF	TGTGCCAGCAGCCTAAAACCGGGACTCCTAGATACGCAGTATTTT
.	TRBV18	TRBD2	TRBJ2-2	CASSPAGTGGSAGELFF	TGTGCCAGCTCACCGGCCGGGACGGGAGGAAGCGCCGGGGAGCTGTTTTTT
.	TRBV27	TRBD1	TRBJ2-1	CASSPGTGMYEQFF	TGTGCCAGCAGTCCCGGGACAGGGATGTATGAGCAGTTCTTC
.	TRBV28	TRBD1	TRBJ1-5	CASSLVGGDNQPQHF	TGTGCCAGCAGTTTAGTAGGGGGCGACAATCAGCCCCAGCATTTT
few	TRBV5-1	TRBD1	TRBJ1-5	CASSLTGGWNQPQHF	TGCGCCAGCAGTCTTACAGGGGGCTGGAATCAGCCCCAGCATTTT